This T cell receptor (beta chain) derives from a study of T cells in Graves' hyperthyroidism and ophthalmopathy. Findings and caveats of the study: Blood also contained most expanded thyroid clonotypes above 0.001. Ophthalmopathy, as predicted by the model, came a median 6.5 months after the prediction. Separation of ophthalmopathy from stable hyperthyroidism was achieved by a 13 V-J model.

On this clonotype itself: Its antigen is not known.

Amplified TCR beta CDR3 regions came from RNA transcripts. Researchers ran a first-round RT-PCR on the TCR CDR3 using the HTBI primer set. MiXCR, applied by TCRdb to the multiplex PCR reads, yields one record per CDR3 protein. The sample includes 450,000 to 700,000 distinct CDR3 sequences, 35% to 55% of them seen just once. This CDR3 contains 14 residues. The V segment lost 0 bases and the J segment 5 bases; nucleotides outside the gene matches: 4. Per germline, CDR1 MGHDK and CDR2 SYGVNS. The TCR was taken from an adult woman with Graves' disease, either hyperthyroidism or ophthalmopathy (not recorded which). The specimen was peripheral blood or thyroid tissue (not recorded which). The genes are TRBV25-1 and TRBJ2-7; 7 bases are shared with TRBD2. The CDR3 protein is CASSEYGGSDEQYF. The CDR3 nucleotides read TGTGCCAGCAGTGAATACGGCGGGAGTGACGAGCAGTACTTC.